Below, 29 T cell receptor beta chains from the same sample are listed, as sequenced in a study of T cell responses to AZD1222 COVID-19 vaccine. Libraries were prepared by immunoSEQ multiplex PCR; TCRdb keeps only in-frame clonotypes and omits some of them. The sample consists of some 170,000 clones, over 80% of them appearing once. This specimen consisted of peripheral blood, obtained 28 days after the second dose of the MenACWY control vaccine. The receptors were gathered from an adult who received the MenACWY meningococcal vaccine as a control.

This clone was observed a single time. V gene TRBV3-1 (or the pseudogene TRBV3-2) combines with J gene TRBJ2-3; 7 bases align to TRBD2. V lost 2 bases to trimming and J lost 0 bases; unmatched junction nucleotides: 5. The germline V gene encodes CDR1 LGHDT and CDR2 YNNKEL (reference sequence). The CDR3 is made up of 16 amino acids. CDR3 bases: TGTGCCAGCAGCCAAAGACTAGCCCCTAGCACAGATACGCAGTATTTT. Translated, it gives CASSQRLAPSTDTQYF.

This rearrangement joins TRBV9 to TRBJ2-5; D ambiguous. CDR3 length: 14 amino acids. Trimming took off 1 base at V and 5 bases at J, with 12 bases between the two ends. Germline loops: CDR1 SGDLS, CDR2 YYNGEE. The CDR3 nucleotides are TGTGCCAGCAGCGTATCCAGCGTGGGCGAGACCCAGTACTTC. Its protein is CASSVSSVGETQYF. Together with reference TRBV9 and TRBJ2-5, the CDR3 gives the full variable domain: DSGVTQTPKHLITATGQRVTLRCSPRSGDLSVYWYQQSLDQGLQFLIQYYNGEERAKGNILERFSAQQFPDLHSELNLSSLELGDSALYFCASSVSSVGETQYFGPGTRLLVL.

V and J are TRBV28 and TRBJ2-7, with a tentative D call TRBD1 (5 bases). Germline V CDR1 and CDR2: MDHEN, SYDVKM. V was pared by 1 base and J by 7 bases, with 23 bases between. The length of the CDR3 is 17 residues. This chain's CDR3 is CASSLYTGTAIDGEQYF. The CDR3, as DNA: TGTGCCAGCAGTTTATATACAGGAACAGCGATCGATGGGGAGCAGTACTTC.

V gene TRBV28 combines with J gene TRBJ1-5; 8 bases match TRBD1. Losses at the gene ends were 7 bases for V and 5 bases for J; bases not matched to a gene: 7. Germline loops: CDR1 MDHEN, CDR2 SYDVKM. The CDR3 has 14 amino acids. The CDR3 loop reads CASTPDRDYQPQHF. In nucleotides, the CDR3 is TGTGCCAGCACCCCGGACAGGGACTATCAGCCCCAGCATTTT.

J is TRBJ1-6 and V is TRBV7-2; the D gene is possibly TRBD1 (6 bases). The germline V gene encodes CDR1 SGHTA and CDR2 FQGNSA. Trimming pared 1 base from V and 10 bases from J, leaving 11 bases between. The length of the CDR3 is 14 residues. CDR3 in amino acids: CASSLDRARSPLHF. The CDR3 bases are TGTGCCAGCAGCTTAGACAGGGCGAGATCACCCCTCCACTTT. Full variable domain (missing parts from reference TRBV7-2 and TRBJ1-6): GAGVSQSPSNKVTEKGKDVELRCDPISGHTALYWYRQSLGQGLEFLIYFQGNSAPDKSGLPSDRFSAERTGGSVSTLTIQRTQQEDSAVYLCASSLDRARSPLHFGNGTRLTVT.

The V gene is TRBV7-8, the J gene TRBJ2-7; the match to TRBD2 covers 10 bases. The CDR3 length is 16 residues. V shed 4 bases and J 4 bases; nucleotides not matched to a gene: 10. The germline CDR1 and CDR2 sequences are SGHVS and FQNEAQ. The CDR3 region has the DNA TGTGCCAGCAGCTCCGGTCGGACTAGCGGAGAGTACGAGCAGTACTTC. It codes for CASSSGRTSGEYEQYF.

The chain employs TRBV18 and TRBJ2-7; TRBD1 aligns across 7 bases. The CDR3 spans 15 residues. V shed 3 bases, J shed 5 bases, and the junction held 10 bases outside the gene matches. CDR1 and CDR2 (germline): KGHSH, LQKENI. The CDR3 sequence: CASSPQQGSGHEQYF. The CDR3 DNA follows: TGTGCCAGCTCACCCCAACAGGGGTCTGGCCACGAGCAGTACTTC.

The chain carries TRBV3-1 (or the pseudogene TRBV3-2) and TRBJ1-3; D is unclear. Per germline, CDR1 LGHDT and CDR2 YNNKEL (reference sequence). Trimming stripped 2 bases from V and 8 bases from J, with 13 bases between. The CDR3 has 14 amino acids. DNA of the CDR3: TGTGCCAGCAGCCAAAGCCCCCCCGGGTACACCATATATTTT. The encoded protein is CASSQSPPGYTIYF.

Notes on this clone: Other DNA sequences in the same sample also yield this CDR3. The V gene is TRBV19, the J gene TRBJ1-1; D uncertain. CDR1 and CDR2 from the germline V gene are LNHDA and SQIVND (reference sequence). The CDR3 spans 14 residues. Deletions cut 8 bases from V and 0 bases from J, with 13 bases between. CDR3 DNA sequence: TGTGCCAGTTCCCCCACGACGGTGAACACTGAAGCTTTCTTT. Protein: CASSPTTVNTEAFF.

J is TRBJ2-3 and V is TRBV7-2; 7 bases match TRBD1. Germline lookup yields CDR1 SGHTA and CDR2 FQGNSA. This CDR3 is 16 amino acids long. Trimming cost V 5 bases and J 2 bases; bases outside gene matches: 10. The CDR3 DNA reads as TGTGCCAGCAGCCAAGGGGGCTGGTTGCCCACAGATACGCAGTATTTT. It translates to CASSQGGWLPTDTQYF.

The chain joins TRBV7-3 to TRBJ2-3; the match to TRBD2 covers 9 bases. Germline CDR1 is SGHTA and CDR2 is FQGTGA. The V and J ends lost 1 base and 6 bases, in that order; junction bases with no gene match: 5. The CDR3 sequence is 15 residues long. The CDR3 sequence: CASSLRASGTDTQYF. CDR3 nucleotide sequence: TGTGCCAGCAGCTTAAGGGCTAGCGGGACGGATACGCAGTATTTT.

CDR3 DNA: TGTGCCAGCGGCCACAGGGGCTACGAGCAGTACTTC. This translates into CASGHRGYEQYF. This chain joins TRBV28 and TRBJ2-7, with 7 bases aligning to TRBD1. Germline V gene data show CDR1 as MDHEN and CDR2 as SYDVKM. The CDR3 has 12 amino acids. The V gene end was trimmed by 8 bases and the J gene end by 3 bases; junction bases not matched to a gene: 4. Together with reference TRBV28 and TRBJ2-7, the CDR3 gives the full variable domain: DVKVTQSSRYLVKRTGEKVFLECVQDMDHENMFWYRQDPGLGLRLIYFSYDVKMKEKGDIPEGYSVSREKKERFSLILESASTNQTSMYLCASGHRGYEQYFGPGTRLTVT.

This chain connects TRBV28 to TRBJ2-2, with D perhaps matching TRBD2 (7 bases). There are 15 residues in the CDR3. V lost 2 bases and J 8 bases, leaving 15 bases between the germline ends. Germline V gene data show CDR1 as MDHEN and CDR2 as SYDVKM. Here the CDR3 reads CASSLPRRGGGELFF. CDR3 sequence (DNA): TGTGCCAGCAGTTTACCCCGTAGGGGGGGAGGGGAGCTGTTTTTT.

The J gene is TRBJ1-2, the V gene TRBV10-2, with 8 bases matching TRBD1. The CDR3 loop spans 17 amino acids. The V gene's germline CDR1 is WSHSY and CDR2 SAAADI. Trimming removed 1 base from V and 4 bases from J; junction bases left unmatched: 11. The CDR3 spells CASSEWDGQGAIYGYTF. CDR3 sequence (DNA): TGCGCCAGCAGTGAGTGGGACGGGCAGGGGGCTATCTATGGCTACACCTTC.

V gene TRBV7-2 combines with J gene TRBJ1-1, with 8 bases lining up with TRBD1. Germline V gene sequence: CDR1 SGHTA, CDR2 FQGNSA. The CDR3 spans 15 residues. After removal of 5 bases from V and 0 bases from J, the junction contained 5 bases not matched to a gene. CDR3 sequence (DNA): TGTGCCAGCAGCCCCCAGACAGGGGTGAACACTGAAGCTTTCTTT. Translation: CASSPQTGVNTEAFF. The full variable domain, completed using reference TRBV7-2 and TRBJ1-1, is GAGVSQSPSNKVTEKGKDVELRCDPISGHTALYWYRQSLGQGLEFLIYFQGNSAPDKSGLPSDRFSAERTGGSVSTLTIQRTQQEDSAVYLCASSPQTGVNTEAFFGQGTRLTVV.

DNA of the CDR3: TGTGCCAGCAGTTTTGGATTGCCGGGGCAGGGCCCCACAGATACGCAGTATTTT. It yields the protein CASSFGLPGQGPTDTQYF. This chain links TRBV28 with TRBJ2-3; D may be TRBD1 or TRBD2 (5 bases each). With 3 bases removed from V and 2 bases from J, the gap between germline ends came to 21 bases. Per the germline V gene, CDR1 is MDHEN and CDR2 is SYDVKM. This CDR3 has 18 residues.

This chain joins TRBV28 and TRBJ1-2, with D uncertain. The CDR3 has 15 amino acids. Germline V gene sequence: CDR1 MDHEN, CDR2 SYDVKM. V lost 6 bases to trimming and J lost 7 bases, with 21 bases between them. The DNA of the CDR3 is TGTGCCAGCAGCGAGGCTGAGAGGGCCATCGGTGGCTACACCTTC. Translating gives CASSEAERAIGGYTF.

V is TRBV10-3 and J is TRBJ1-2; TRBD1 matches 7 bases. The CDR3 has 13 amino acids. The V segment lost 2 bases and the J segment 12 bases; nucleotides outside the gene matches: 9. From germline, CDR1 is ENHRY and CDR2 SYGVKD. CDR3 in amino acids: CAISEGQDRPHTF. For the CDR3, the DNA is TGTGCCATCAGTGAGGGACAGGACAGGCCTCACACCTTC.

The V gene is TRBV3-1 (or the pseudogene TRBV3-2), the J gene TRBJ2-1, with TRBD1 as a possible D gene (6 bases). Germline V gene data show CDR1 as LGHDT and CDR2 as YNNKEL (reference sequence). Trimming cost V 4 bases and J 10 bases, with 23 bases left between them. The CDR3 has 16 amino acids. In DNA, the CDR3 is TGTGCCAGCAGCCCAAGGATGGGGGCTTTGACGCGGGAGCAGTTCTTC. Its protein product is CASSPRMGALTREQFF.

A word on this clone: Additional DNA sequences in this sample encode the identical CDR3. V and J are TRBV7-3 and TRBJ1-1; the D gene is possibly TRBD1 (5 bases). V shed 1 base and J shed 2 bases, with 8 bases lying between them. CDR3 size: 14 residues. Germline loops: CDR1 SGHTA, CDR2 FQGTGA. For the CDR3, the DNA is TGTGCCAGCAGCTTAATGGGGGAAAACACTGAAGCTTTCTTT. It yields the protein CASSLMGENTEAFF.

This CDR3 reads CASSLGGVGYTF. The CDR3 coding sequence is TGTGCCAGCAGCTTAGGAGGAGTGGGCTACACCTTC. V is TRBV7-2 and J is TRBJ1-2; D is ambiguous. The CDR3 runs 12 residues. The germline CDR1 and CDR2 sequences are SGHTA and FQGNSA. The V end lost 1 base, the J end lost 8 bases, and 8 bases lay between the germline ends.

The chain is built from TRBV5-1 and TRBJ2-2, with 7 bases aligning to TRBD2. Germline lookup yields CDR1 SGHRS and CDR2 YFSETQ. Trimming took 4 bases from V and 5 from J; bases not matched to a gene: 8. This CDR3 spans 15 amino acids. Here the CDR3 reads CASSRESGGTGELFF. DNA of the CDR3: TGCGCCAGCAGCCGGGAGTCCGGGGGGACCGGGGAGCTGTTTTTT.

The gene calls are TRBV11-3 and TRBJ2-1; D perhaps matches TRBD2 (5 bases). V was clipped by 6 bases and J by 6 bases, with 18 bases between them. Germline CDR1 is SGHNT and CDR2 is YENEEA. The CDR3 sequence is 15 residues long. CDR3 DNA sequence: TGTGCCAGCAGTTCTGGCTCGGGTGCGGGCAATGAGCAGTTCTTC. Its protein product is CASSSGSGAGNEQFF. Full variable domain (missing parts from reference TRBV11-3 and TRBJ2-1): EAGVVQSPRYKIIEKKQPVAFWCNPISGHNTLYWYLQNLGQGPELLIRYENEEAVDDSQLPKDRFSAERLKGVDSTLKIQPAELGDSAVYLCASSSGSGAGNEQFFGPGTRLTVL.

The CDR3 protein is CAWNSQGSLQPQHF. In nucleotides, the CDR3 is TGTGCCTGGAACTCACAGGGAAGTCTCCAGCCCCAGCATTTT. The chain links TRBV30 to TRBJ1-5; the D gene is possibly TRBD1 (6 bases). Trimming shortened V by 4 bases and J by 7 bases, and 17 bases separated the two germline ends. From germline, CDR1 is GTSNPN and CDR2 SVGIG (reference sequence). This CDR3 is built from 14 residues.

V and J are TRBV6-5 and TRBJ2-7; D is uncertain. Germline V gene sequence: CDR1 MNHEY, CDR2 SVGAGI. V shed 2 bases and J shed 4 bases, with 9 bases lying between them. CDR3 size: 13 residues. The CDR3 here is CASSYGENYEQYF. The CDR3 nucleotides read TGTGCCAGCAGTTACGGAGAAAATTACGAGCAGTACTTC.

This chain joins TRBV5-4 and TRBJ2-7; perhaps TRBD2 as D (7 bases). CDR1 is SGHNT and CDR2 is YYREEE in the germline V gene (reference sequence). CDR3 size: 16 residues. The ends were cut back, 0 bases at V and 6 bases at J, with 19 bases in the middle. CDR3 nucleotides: TGTGCCAGCAGCTTGGCCGGTGGGGGGAGGGGGTCCGAGCAGTACTTC. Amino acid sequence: CASSLAGGGRGSEQYF.

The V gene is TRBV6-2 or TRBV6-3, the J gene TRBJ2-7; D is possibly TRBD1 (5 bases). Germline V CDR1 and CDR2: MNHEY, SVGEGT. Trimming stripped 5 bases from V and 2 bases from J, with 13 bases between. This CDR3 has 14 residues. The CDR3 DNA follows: TGTGCCAGCAGTCAGGGTAATAAGCCCTACGAGCAGTACTTC. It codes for CASSQGNKPYEQYF.

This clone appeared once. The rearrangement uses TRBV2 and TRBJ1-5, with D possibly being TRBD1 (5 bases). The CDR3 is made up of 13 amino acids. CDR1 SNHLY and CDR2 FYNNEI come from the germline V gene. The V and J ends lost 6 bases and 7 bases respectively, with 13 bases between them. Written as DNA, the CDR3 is TGTGCCAGCAGGGGAGTCCCAGGGCAGCCCCAGCATTTT. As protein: CASRGVPGQPQHF.

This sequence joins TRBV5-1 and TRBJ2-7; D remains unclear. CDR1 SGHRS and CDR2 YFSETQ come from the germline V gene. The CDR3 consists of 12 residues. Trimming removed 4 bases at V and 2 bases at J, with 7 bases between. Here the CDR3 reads CASSEGTYEQYF. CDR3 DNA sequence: TGCGCCAGCAGCGAAGGGACCTACGAGCAGTACTTC.